The source of this TCR beta chain is a study of beta chain features in type 1 diabetes. Looking at the study overall: Healthy donors and patients showed comparable age, gender and cell yields.

Since all of the isolated RNA was reverse transcribed, expressed TCRB transcripts were what got sequenced. Sequencing was performed with immunoSEQ multiplex PCR; in TCRdb, only in-frame clones are kept and a portion is missing. The sample holds hundreds of thousands of clones, roughly a sixth seen once. The V segment lost 4 bases and the J segment 5 bases; nucleotides outside the gene matches: 8. CDR3 size: 17 residues. Germline V lookup: CDR1 MGHDK, CDR2 SYGVNS. This clone was recorded many times. The chain joins TRBV25-1 to TRBJ2-7, with 16 bases fitting TRBD2. This TCR derives from a young man in good health. The source material was naive CD4+ T cells from blood. CDR3 protein: CASSGQGLAGGSHEQYF. As DNA, the CDR3 is TGTGCCAGCAGTGGCCAGGGACTAGCGGGAGGGTCCCACGAGCAGTACTTC.